The TCR beta chain under discussion was sequenced for a study of blood T cell repertoires in COVID-19. Study background: T cells, B-cell-depleted T cells, or PBMCs provided the cDNA or gDNA that served as material.

Sequencing used immunoSEQ multiplex PCR; TCRdb keeps in-frame clones, though not all of them. Altogether about 60,000 clones are present, about 90% being singletons, with the ten largest covering 8.3%. Germline CDR1 reads SGHKS; CDR2 reads YYEKEE (reference sequence). V shed 4 bases and J 6 bases; nucleotides not matched to a gene: 10. This CDR3 has 16 amino acids. This TCR came from a human donor with active COVID-19. The donor label of this sample is uncertain. Material for sequencing was peripheral blood. The rearrangement joins TRBV5-5 to TRBJ2-1; TRBD2 matches 10 bases. The CDR3 reads CASSAFLAGVGNEQFF. CDR3 in DNA: TGTGCCAGCAGCGCTTTTCTAGCGGGAGTCGGCAATGAGCAGTTCTTC.